Listed here are 2 T cell receptor beta chains from one sample, sequenced in a study of T-cell reconstitution after alpha-beta-depleted transplantation in children. A library of TCRbeta sequences, prepared with unique molecular identifiers, was generated. TCRdb reprocessed the PCR reads with MiXCR, giving one entry per CDR3 protein. The sample records some 500,000 distinct CDR3 sequences, about 16% being singletons. The material sequenced was PBMCs from the stem cell graft donor, taken from the stem cell graft. These receptors all stem from a human donor who donated a stem cell graft to a child with acute lymphoblastic leukemia.

V usage is TRBV29-1 and J usage is TRBJ1-1; D uncertain. CDR3 length: 14 amino acids. V was clipped by 0 bases and J by 5 bases, with 13 bases between them. Germline CDR1 and CDR2: SQVTM and ANQGSEA. The CDR3 coding sequence is TGCAGCGTTGAAGAGGGAACGGGTAAGACTGAAGCTTTCTTT. Its protein product is CSVEEGTGKTEAFF.

V is TRBV12-3 or TRBV12-4 and J is TRBJ1-2; 7 nucleotides align to TRBD1. The V segment lost 3 bases and the J segment 10 bases; nucleotides outside the gene matches: 8. CDR3 size: 13 residues. CDR3 nucleotide sequence: TGTGCCAGCAGTTTGGGCCAGGGGGGACTCTACACCTTC. This translates into CASSLGQGGLYTF.